Listed below are T cell receptor beta chains from one sample, sequenced in a study of T cells in Graves' hyperthyroidism and ophthalmopathy. TCRdb redid the calling of the multiplex PCR reads with MiXCR, one entry per CDR3 protein. This sample has some 770,000 distinct CDR3 sequences, with about a sixth found just once. The sample was blood. The receptor set was obtained from a man aged 18 to 30 with Graves' hyperthyroidism. Both conserved end residues are part of each CDR3. Fields, in order: D gene, J gene, V gene, clone size, CDR3 protein, CDR3 DNA. The D gene is left open where the match is weak. For some rows the clone size is stated as once, few or many, or as a class when expanded; others skip it.

NA,TRBJ1-4,TRBV2,once,CASTGWVRSEKLFF,TGTGCCAGCACCGGGTGGGTCAGATCTGAAAAACTGTTTTTT
NA,TRBJ2-5,TRBV6-1,NA,CASNHREPETQYF,TGTGCCAGCAACCACAGGGAACCCGAGACCCAGTACTTC
NA,TRBJ1-5,TRBV5-5,medium-sized,CASSWGGPFQPQHF,TGTGCCAGCAGTTGGGGGGGGCCGTTTCAGCCCCAGCATTTT
NA,TRBJ2-2,TRBV18,few,CASSPPSDTGELFF,TGTGCCAGCTCACCACCCTCGGACACCGGGGAGCTGTTTTTT
NA,TRBJ2-7,TRBV12-3/TRBV12-4,many,CASSFAQTYEQYF,TGTGCCAGCAGTTTCGCGCAGACCTACGAGCAGTACTTC
TRBD1,TRBJ2-1,TRBV6-5,NA,CASSYADRAQFF,TGTGCCAGCAGTTACGCCGACAGGGCACAGTTCTTC
NA,TRBJ1-5,TRBV11-2,NA,CASSNIGGQPQHF,TGTGCCAGCAGCAACATAGGGGGACAGCCCCAGCATTTT
NA,TRBJ2-7,TRBV2,many,CASIARRGVSYEQYF,TGTGCCAGCATCGCCCGCAGGGGAGTCTCCTACGAGCAGTACTTC
TRBD1,TRBJ1-3,TRBV2,NA,CAGQQGNGNTIYF,TGTGCCGGGCAACAGGGGAACGGAAACACCATATATTTT
TRBD2,TRBJ2-3,TRBV11-2,many,CASSLDPGGSTDTQYF,TGTGCCAGCAGCTTAGATCCGGGAGGCAGCACAGATACGCAGTATTTT
NA,TRBJ2-1,TRBV4-1,NA,CASSQGTGQNEQFF,TGCGCCAGCAGCCAAGGGACCGGACAGAATGAGCAGTTCTTC
NA,TRBJ2-7,TRBV27,many,CASGSLNYEQYF,TGTGCCAGCGGGAGTCTGAACTACGAGCAGTACTTC
TRBD1,TRBJ1-2,TRBV20-1,NA,CSASEGAANYGYTF,TGCAGTGCTAGTGAGGGGGCGGCTAACTATGGCTACACCTTC
TRBD2,TRBJ2-5,TRBV2,many,CASSPPSGRGETQYF,TGTGCCAGCAGTCCTCCTAGCGGGAGGGGGGAGACCCAGTACTTC
NA,TRBJ1-3,TRBV6-1,NA,CASSSTEFSGNTIYF,TGTGCCAGCAGCTCGACAGAATTCTCTGGAAACACCATATATTTT